Listed below are T cell receptor beta chains from one sample, sequenced in a study of chemoradiotherapy in HPV16-positive cancers. Generated by immunoSEQ multiplex PCR, the TCRdb table keeps only in-frame clones and is missing some. The repertoire holds around 6,500 clones, with more than 65% as singletons. The sequenced sample was tumor tissue, obtained from a patient who underwent chemoradiotherapy. Receptors were obtained from a human donor with HPV-associated anogenital cancer. Both conserved end residues are part of each CDR3. A D gene is named only where the DNA matches it firmly. Only part of the rows carry a size: once, few, many, or a class if the clone is expanded.

D | J | V | size | DNA | CDR3
- | TRBJ2-7 | TRBV9 | - | TGTGCCAGCAGCGTAGTAGGGGTGGGGGACGAGCAGTACTTC | CASSVVGVGDEQYF
- | TRBJ2-5 | TRBV9 | - | TGTGCCAGCAGCGTGAGTGGGGGACTTGAGACCCAGTACTTC | CASSVSGGLETQYF
TRBD2 | TRBJ2-3 | TRBV6-1 | - | TGTGCCAGCAGTGCCGGGACTAGCGGGCGCCGCACAGATACGCAGTATTTT | CASSAGTSGRRTDTQYF
TRBD2 | TRBJ2-2 | TRBV27 | - | TGTGCCAGCAGTCGTGGACTAGCGGTAAACACCGGGGAGCTGTTTTTT | CASSRGLAVNTGELFF
TRBD2 | TRBJ2-1 | TRBV11-2 | - | TGTGCCAGCAGCTATTTTAGCGGGAGGGCCGATGAGCAGTTCTTC | CASSYFSGRADEQFF
TRBD1 | TRBJ2-1 | TRBV11-2 | - | TGTGCCAGCAGCGCTCCCCCGGACAGGGACGAGCAGTTCTTC | CASSAPPDRDEQFF
- | TRBJ2-5 | TRBV5-8 | - | TGTGCCAGCAAGTTCCGGGGCGCGTTATCAGAGACCCAGTACTTC | CASKFRGALSETQYF
- | TRBJ1-2 | TRBV2 | - | TGTGCCAGCAGTGGCCGTGGGCGGGGCTACACCTTC | CASSGRGRGYTF
- | TRBJ1-2 | TRBV11-2 | - | TGTGCCAGCAGCTTATCATCCTCTTTGGAGGGCTACACCTTC | CASSLSSSLEGYTF
TRBD2 | TRBJ2-1 | TRBV5-4 | - | TGTGCCAGCAGCTCGGGACTAGCGGGTAGAAATGAGCAGTTCTTC | CASSSGLAGRNEQFF
TRBD1 | TRBJ2-5 | TRBV6-1 | - | TGTGCCACCTATCACAGGGGGCGCGTTGAGACCCAGTACTTC | CATYHRGRVETQYF
- | TRBJ2-7 | TRBV7-2 | - | TGTGCCAGCAGCTTTTCCGGGAGTTTCTCCGAGCAGTACTTC | CASSFSGSFSEQYF
- | TRBJ1-4 | TRBV27 | - | TGTGCCAGCAAGGGACCCGGGTTGGGGGAAAAACTGTTTTTT | CASKGPGLGEKLFF
TRBD1 | TRBJ2-5 | TRBV28 | few | TGTGCCAGCAGTTTTTCGCCGGGACAGGGACAAGAGACCCAGTACTTC | CASSFSPGQGQETQYF
- | TRBJ1-1 | TRBV7-8 | - | TGTGCCAGCAGCTTAGCAGGGGGAAACACTGAAGCTTTCTTT | CASSLAGGNTEAFF
- | TRBJ1-2 | TRBV4-3 | - | TGCGCCAGCAGCCAAGAAGTCGCGGCGCACGGGGGCTACACCTTC | CASSQEVAAHGGYTF
- | TRBJ1-6 | TRBV27 | - | TGTGCCAGCAGTTCAGGGCCGGGACGGAGCTCCTATAATTCACCCCTCCACTTT | CASSSGPGRSSYNSPLHF
TRBD2 | TRBJ2-7 | TRBV6-6 | - | TGTGCCAGCAGCCACGGGACTAGCTCCTACGAGCAGTACTTC | CASSHGTSSYEQYF
- | TRBJ1-3 | TRBV18 | few | TGTGCCAGCTCACCGGAGTTGGGGGTGCGCGGAAACACCATATATTTT | CASSPELGVRGNTIYF
- | TRBJ2-1 | TRBV28 | - | TGTGCCAGCAGTTTCGGATCGCGCCCCAATGAGCAGTTCTTC | CASSFGSRPNEQFF
- | TRBJ2-1 | TRBV13 | - | TGTGCCAGCAGCTTAGCCCCAGCGGAGTCCTACAATGAGCAGTTCTTC | CASSLAPAESYNEQFF
TRBD1 | TRBJ1-2 | TRBV5-1 | - | TGCGCCAGCAGCTTGGAATTACCGGGACAGGGGGACACCTTC | CASSLELPGQGDTF
TRBD2 | TRBJ2-5 | TRBV7-9 | - | TGTGCCAGCAGCCCTAGGACTAGCGGGAGTGGTGAGACCCAGTACTTC | CASSPRTSGSGETQYF
- | TRBJ2-5 | TRBV2 | - | TGTGCCAGCAGTTATAGGGGCGCCAAGACCCAGTACTTC | CASSYRGAKTQYF
TRBD2 | TRBJ2-3 | TRBV2 | - | TGTGCCAGCACGTTCGAGCGGGGGGCCCGCACAGATACGCAGTATTTT | CASTFERGARTDTQYF